This T cell receptor beta chain was sequenced in a study of T cell responses to AZD1222 COVID-19 vaccine. Broader study findings: None of the repertoires were sampled until the peak T cell response had passed. In the spike-specific TCR repertoire, nearly half reportedly target unmutated variant regions.

Timing groups of about 4 and about 12 weeks for second doses were pooled. Of note for this clone: Its antigen is not identified.

Repertoires were generated with immunoSEQ multiplex PCR, while TCRdb's copy carries only in-frame clones and drops some. The sample lists tens of thousands of clones, around 88% occurring once. Germline assignment: CDR1 SGHTA and CDR2 FQGNSA. The CDR3 is made up of 12 amino acids. V shed 5 bases and J shed 4 bases, with 7 bases lying between them. This chain uses TRBV7-2 with TRBJ2-3; D unresolved. The sequencing used peripheral blood, collected 28 days after the second AZD1222 dose. This receptor was identified in an adult who received the AZD1222 COVID-19 vaccine. Here the CDR3 reads CASSRPPDTQYF. Written as DNA, the CDR3 is TGTGCCAGCAGCCGCCCCCCAGATACGCAGTATTTT.